Presented here are 27 T cell receptor beta chains from one specimen sequenced in a study of cytotoxic CD8 clonotypes in ibrutinib-treated CLL. The method was immunoSEQ multiplex PCR; TCRdb's version includes in-frame clones alone and lacks a portion of them. This sample has about 300,000 clones, with 65% to 85% found just once. Sequencing used PBMCs, obtained at disease progression, from a patient treated with ibrutinib. These TCRs come from a human donor with chronic lymphocytic leukemia.

The chain recombines TRBV14 with TRBJ2-5; 8 positions match TRBD2. The germline V gene encodes CDR1 SGHDN and CDR2 FVKESK. V lost 1 base to trimming and J lost 2 bases; unmatched junction nucleotides: 6. There are 16 residues in the CDR3. CDR3 in DNA: TGTGCCAGCAGCCAAGCGGGACTAGTAATGCAAGAGACCCAGTACTTC. Translated: CASSQAGLVMQETQYF.

The chain recombines TRBV29-1 with TRBJ2-3; D is uncertain. The CDR3 contains 14 residues. V lost 6 bases, J lost 4 bases, and 17 bases lay in between. Germline CDR1 SQVTM, CDR2 ANQGSEA. The DNA for the CDR3 is TGCAGCGTGGTACCTCGGCCCCCACCAGATACGCAGTATTTT. This codes for CSVVPRPPPDTQYF.

The chain recombines TRBV5-1 with TRBJ2-5; maybe TRBD2 (7 bases). CDR1 and CDR2 from the germline V gene are SGHRS and YFSETQ. V gave up 3 bases and J gave up 5 bases, with 17 bases separating them. The CDR3 is 15 residues long. The CDR3 sequence: CASSSWAGEGETQYF. For the CDR3, the DNA is TGCGCCAGCAGCTCCTGGGCAGGGGAGGGGGAGACCCAGTACTTC.

The J gene is TRBJ1-5, the V gene TRBV19; 9 bases match TRBD1. V dropped 10 bases and J dropped 5; count of bases not matched to a gene: 12. The CDR3 loop spans 15 amino acids. CDR1 is LNHDA and CDR2 is SQIVND in the germline V gene (reference sequence). The CDR3 nucleotides read TGTGCCACCACCCAGGGACAGGGCGCGGATCAGCCCCAGCATTTT. Translation gives CATTQGQGADQPQHF.

The chain employs TRBV7-9 and TRBJ1-1, with a possible D match to TRBD1 (6 bases). The length of the CDR3 is 15 residues. The germline V gene has CDR1 SEHNR and CDR2 FQNEAQ (reference sequence). Trimming pared 3 bases from V and 2 bases from J, leaving 13 bases between. The CDR3 nucleotides read TGTGCCAGCAGCTTCGGGGGCGGGTTAAACACTGAAGCTTTCTTT. Encoded protein: CASSFGGGLNTEAFF.

J is TRBJ1-1 and V is TRBV28; D gene uncertain. Germline CDR1 MDHEN, CDR2 SYDVKM. The V end lost 7 bases, the J end lost 1 base, and 7 bases lay between the germline ends. The CDR3 is 12 residues long. CDR3 nucleotides: TGTGCCAGCACATGGGGGAACACTGAAGCTTTCTTT. Translation: CASTWGNTEAFF. Together with reference TRBV28 and TRBJ1-1, the CDR3 gives the full variable domain: DVKVTQSSRYLVKRTGEKVFLECVQDMDHENMFWYRQDPGLGLRLIYFSYDVKMKEKGDIPEGYSVSREKKERFSLILESASTNQTSMYLCASTWGNTEAFFGQGTRLTVV.

The chain links TRBV28 to TRBJ2-7, with D uncertain. The CDR3 sequence is 13 residues long. V shed 5 bases and J shed 1 base, with 9 bases lying between them. Looked up from germline, CDR1 is MDHEN and CDR2 is SYDVKM. The CDR3 nucleotides read TGTGCCAGCAGTCCTATAGAATCCTACGAGCAGTACTTC. It specifies CASSPIESYEQYF.

The DNA of the CDR3 is TGTGCCAGCAGCTCCTATTTTGGGGACGTGGGGGAGTTGGCTTTTAATGAGCAGTTCTTC. Residues: CASSSYFGDVGELAFNEQFF. The rearrangement uses TRBV28 and TRBJ2-1; tentatively, D is TRBD1 or TRBD2 (5 bases each). Deletions cut 6 bases from V and 7 bases from J, with 34 bases between. The germline CDR1 and CDR2 sequences are MDHEN and SYDVKM. This CDR3 spans 20 amino acids.

This clone was counted between two and nine times. The rearrangement uses TRBV7-8 and TRBJ2-7; 9 bases fit TRBD1. The V gene's germline CDR1 is SGHVS and CDR2 FQNEAQ. V lost 7 bases, J lost 5 bases, and 9 bases stayed unmatched. The CDR3 has 14 residues. The CDR3 sequence is CASTDRGLKDEQYF. The DNA for the CDR3 is TGTGCCAGCACCGACAGGGGGTTGAAGGACGAGCAGTACTTC.

The CDR3 region has the DNA TGCGCCAGCAGCCCGGATCCAGGGGCTGGCGGGGAGCTGTTTTTT. It is translated as CASSPDPGAGGELFF. V is TRBV5-1 and J is TRBJ2-2; maybe TRBD1 (6 bases). The V and J ends lost 4 bases and 7 bases respectively, with 17 bases between them. There are 15 residues in the CDR3. Germline CDR1 SGHRS, CDR2 YFSETQ.

This chain links TRBV5-4 with TRBJ2-2; no reliable D call. The germline V and J ends were trimmed by 4 bases and 7 bases, with 11 bases remaining between them. CDR1 is SGHNT, CDR2 YYREEE, per germline (reference sequence). CDR3 size: 13 residues. CDR3 sequence reads: CASSPEIGGELFF. The CDR3 nucleotides are TGTGCCAGCAGCCCTGAGATTGGCGGGGAGCTGTTTTTT.

This clone was seen only a few times. The rearrangement joins TRBV7-2 to TRBJ2-1; D may be TRBD2 (6 bases). CDR3 length: 15 amino acids. V was clipped by 4 bases and J by 4 bases, with 14 bases between them. Germline lookup yields CDR1 SGHTA and CDR2 FQGNSA. The CDR3 nucleotides read TGTGCCAGCAGCTCATTAGCGGACCCTTACAATGAGCAGTTCTTC. Protein sequence: CASSSLADPYNEQFF.

The rearrangement links TRBV25-1 to TRBJ2-2, with 10 bases matching TRBD1. Germline V gene lookup returns CDR1 MGHDK and CDR2 SYGVNS. Trimming took 5 bases from V and 5 from J; bases not matched to a gene: 2. This CDR3 contains 14 residues. CDR3 in DNA: TGTGCCAGCAGTAGGGACAGGGGAACCGGGGAGCTGTTTTTT. It encodes CASSRDRGTGELFF.

The rearrangement uses TRBV4-1 and TRBJ2-2; D unclear. CDR1 is MGHRA, CDR2 YSYEKL, per germline. The CDR3 spans 12 residues. V was clipped by 9 bases and J by 2 bases, with 7 bases between them. For the CDR3, the DNA is TGCGCCAGTGAGGATAACACCGGGGAGCTGTTTTTT. This gives the protein CASEDNTGELFF.

The V call is TRBV2, the J call TRBJ1-1; TRBD1 is a possible D gene (6 bases). Germline CDR1 is SNHLY and CDR2 is FYNNEI. The CDR3 runs to 13 residues. V was cut by 3 bases and J by 6 bases, with 11 bases left in between. This CDR3 is CASSDSTGPEAFF. The CDR3 DNA sequence: TGTGCCAGCAGTGATAGTACAGGGCCTGAAGCTTTCTTT.

The rearrangement joins TRBV7-9 to TRBJ2-2, with 10 bases identical to TRBD1. V gave up 6 bases and J gave up 5 bases; unmatched junction bases: 6. CDR1 SEHNR and CDR2 FQNEAQ come from the germline V gene (reference sequence). CDR3 length equals 15 residues. CDR3 amino acids: CASRLRDRGTGELFF. The CDR3 DNA sequence: TGTGCCAGCAGACTTCGGGACAGGGGTACCGGGGAGCTGTTTTTT.

The CDR3 is CASSSGLAGAFGELFF. The CDR3 DNA sequence: TGTGCCAGCAGCTCCGGACTAGCGGGGGCGTTCGGGGAGCTGTTTTTT. The chain combines TRBV11-3 with TRBJ2-2, with TRBD2 matching over 13 bases. Germline CDR1 is SGHNT and CDR2 is YENEEA. Germline trimming cut 4 bases from V and 7 bases from J; bases unmatched to any gene: 6. The length of the CDR3 is 16 residues.

The table lists this clone with a few counts. The chain recombines TRBV7-9 with TRBJ2-4, with D tentatively TRBD1 (6 bases). The germline V gene has CDR1 SEHNR and CDR2 FQNEAQ (reference sequence). Trimming took 1 base from V and 3 from J, leaving 13 bases between them. This CDR3 spans 16 amino acids. The CDR3 protein is CASSLVGGLDKNIQYF. In DNA, the CDR3 is TGTGCCAGCAGCTTAGTAGGGGGATTAGACAAAAACATTCAGTACTTC.

The chain has TRBV4-1 and TRBJ2-5; 11 positions match TRBD2. The length of the CDR3 is 17 residues. Germline-derived CDR1 and CDR2 are MGHRA and YSYEKL. J was trimmed by 5 bases and V by 3 bases; bases with no gene match: 11. The CDR3 DNA sequence: TGCGCCAGCAGCCACACCCCTCGACTAGCGGGGCTGGAGACCCAGTACTTC. It encodes CASSHTPRLAGLETQYF.

DNA of the CDR3: TGCGCCAGCAGCTGGGGACTAGGAACAGATACGCAGTATTTT. This gives the protein CASSWGLGTDTQYF. This rearrangement joins TRBV5-1 to TRBJ2-3; 8 bases match TRBD2. CDR1 and CDR2 (germline): SGHRS, YFSETQ. The ends lost 3 bases at V and 3 bases at J; junction bases unmatched: 3. The CDR3 spans 14 residues.

The DNA for the CDR3 is TGTGCCAGCAGCTTAACAAGGGGGGTGAACACTGAAGCTTTCTTT. Its protein is CASSLTRGVNTEAFF. J is TRBJ1-1 and V is TRBV7-3; D is possibly TRBD1 (6 bases). The CDR3 spans 15 residues. The V and J ends lost 0 bases and 0 bases respectively, with 8 bases between them. The V gene's germline CDR1 is SGHTA and CDR2 FQGTGA.

The chain has TRBV6-6 and TRBJ1-5, with D unresolved. CDR3 length equals 15 residues. Germline CDR1 is MNHNY and CDR2 is SVGAGI (reference sequence). Trimming shortened V by 2 bases and J by 1 base, and 9 bases separated the two germline ends. The CDR3 bases are TGTGCCAGCAGTTACGGACGGGTGAGCAATCAGCCCCAGCATTTT. It yields the protein CASSYGRVSNQPQHF.

The chain carries TRBV2 and TRBJ1-4; D is uncertain. V lost 4 bases, J lost 11 bases, and 8 bases lay in between. Germline CDR1 SNHLY, CDR2 FYNNEI. This CDR3 contains 11 residues. In DNA form, the CDR3 reads TGTGCCAGCAGTGGACGGTTCAAACTGTTTTTT. This gives the protein CASSGRFKLFF.

This chain joins TRBV5-1 and TRBJ2-1, with D perhaps TRBD1 or TRBD2 (5 bases each). Trimming cost V 7 bases and J 4 bases, with 12 bases left between them. CDR1 is SGHRS, CDR2 YFSETQ, per germline. The CDR3 length is 13 residues. CDR3 DNA sequence: TGCGCCAGCCGGGACGGACAATACAATGAGCAGTTCTTC. Protein: CASRDGQYNEQFF.

The V call is TRBV29-1, the J call TRBJ2-7; TRBD1 agrees at 10 bases. CDR1 SQVTM and CDR2 ANQGSEA come from the germline V gene. The junction had 9 bases not matched to a gene; V was cut back by 3 bases and J by 4 bases. The CDR3 is made up of 15 amino acids. The CDR3 loop is CSVEFLGTGEYEQYF. CDR3 in DNA: TGCAGCGTTGAGTTCCTTGGGACAGGGGAATACGAGCAGTACTTC.

The rearrangement uses TRBV7-2 and TRBJ1-5; TRBD1 agrees at 8 bases. Germline V gene lookup returns CDR1 SGHTA and CDR2 FQGNSA. This CDR3 has 14 amino acids. After removal of 4 bases from V and 2 bases from J, the junction contained 1 base not matched to a gene. The CDR3 here is CASSSTGGNQPQHF. The CDR3 DNA reads TGTGCCAGCAGCTCGACAGGGGGCAATCAGCCCCAGCATTTT.

V is TRBV5-1 and J is TRBJ2-7, with 11 bases aligning to TRBD2. V was clipped by 4 bases and J by 2 bases; unmatched bases: 2. The germline CDR1 and CDR2 sequences are SGHRS and YFSETQ. CDR3 size: 14 residues. The chain's CDR3 is CASSQTSGTYEQYF. In nucleotides, the CDR3 is TGCGCCAGCAGCCAGACTAGCGGGACCTACGAGCAGTACTTC.